The 8 T cell receptor beta chains reported below all come from one sample, sequenced in a study of CD8 T cells in ankylosing spondylitis. TCRdb passed the 5' RACE reads through MiXCR, listing each CDR3 protein once. The sample lists about 150,000 distinct CDR3 sequences, just under 7.5% occurring once. Sequenced: blood, either unsorted or a sorted T cell fraction (not recorded which). These TCRs come from a female donor with ankylosing spondylitis or in good health (not recorded which).

This clonotype was seen repeatedly, ten times or more. The chain combines TRBV4-2 with TRBJ2-3; unclear D gene. The V gene lost 1 base and the J gene lost 4 bases, with 12 bases spanning the gap. Germline V gene data show CDR1 as LGHNA and CDR2 as YNFKEQ. CDR3 size: 15 residues. The CDR3 sequence: CASSQAPASPDTQYF. CDR3 sequence (DNA): TGTGCCAGCAGCCAAGCACCCGCTTCGCCAGATACGCAGTATTTT.

This clonotype was recorded a few times. J is TRBJ2-5 and V is TRBV18; D call uncertain. Germline V lookup: CDR1 KGHSH, CDR2 LQKENI. Trimming left V 5 bases short and J 3 bases short, with 4 bases between. The CDR3 consists of 11 residues. The CDR3 is CASSAKETQYF. The DNA for the CDR3 is TGTGCCAGCTCAGCAAAAGAGACCCAGTACTTC. Full variable domain (outside the CDR3, taken from reference TRBV18 and TRBJ2-5): NAGVMQNPRHLVRRRGQEARLRCSPMKGHSHVYWYRQLPEEGLKFMVYLQKENIIDESGMPKERFSAEFPKEGPSILRIQQVVRGDSAAYFCASSAKETQYFGPGTRLLVL.

This clonotype has at least ten counts. The chain carries TRBV6-5 and TRBJ1-2, with D maybe TRBD1 (5 bases). V was shortened by 0 bases and J by 2 bases, with 7 bases between the two germline ends. The CDR3 is made up of 14 amino acids. From germline, CDR1 is MNHEY and CDR2 SVGAGI. The CDR3: CASSYSQGNYGYTF. Written as DNA, the CDR3 is TGTGCCAGCAGTTACTCTCAGGGAAACTATGGCTACACCTTC.

Ten or more counts support this clonotype. This sequence joins TRBV5-1 and TRBJ2-7; D gene uncertain. The CDR3 sequence is 16 residues long. Per the germline V gene, CDR1 is SGHRS and CDR2 is YFSETQ. Trimming left V 4 bases short and J 4 bases short, with 21 bases between. CDR3 residues: CASSPMLGGAVYEQYF. The CDR3 region has the DNA TGCGCCAGCAGCCCTATGCTGGGTGGAGCTGTTTACGAGCAGTACTTC.

This clonotype was recorded many times. The chain uses TRBV5-1 and TRBJ2-7, with 8 nucleotides matching TRBD1. The CDR3 runs to 13 residues. The ends lost 3 bases at V and 10 bases at J; junction bases unmatched: 9. CDR1 SGHRS and CDR2 YFSETQ come from the germline V gene. CDR3 region: CASSSMTGAHQYF. The CDR3 nucleotides read TGCGCCAGCAGCTCTATGACAGGGGCCCACCAGTACTTC.

This clonotype was observed at least ten times. The chain uses TRBV20-1 and TRBJ1-1; 8 bases fit TRBD1. V was pared by 5 bases and J by 11 bases, with 16 bases of the junction left unmatched. CDR3 size: 14 residues. The germline gives CDR1 DFQATT, CDR2 SNEGSKA (reference sequence). In DNA form, the CDR3 reads TGCAGTGCTCCTCGGACAGGGTCCTTTACTGTGGCTTTCTTT. Protein sequence: CSAPRTGSFTVAFF.

This clonotype was counted a few times. V usage is TRBV20-1 and J usage is TRBJ1-4, with 7 bases that match TRBD1. J lost 4 bases, V lost 6 bases, and 11 bases had no gene match. In germline, CDR1 is DFQATT, CDR2 SNEGSKA (reference sequence). The CDR3 sequence is 15 residues long. The DNA of the CDR3 is TGCAGTGCCCGCATCCGGACAGGCTTTAATGAAAAACTGTTTTTT. Protein: CSARIRTGFNEKLFF.

This clonotype was seen a handful of times. V is TRBV7-2 and J is TRBJ2-5; 8 bases are a match to TRBD2. CDR1 and CDR2 (germline): SGHTA, FQGNSA. Trimming took 4 bases from V and 5 from J; bases not matched to a gene: 15. The CDR3 contains 17 residues. The CDR3 nucleotides read TGTGCCAGCAGCTCTTTAGAAGCGGGGGTAAATGGGGAGACCCAGTACTTC. Protein product: CASSSLEAGVNGETQYF.